The T cell receptor beta chain under discussion was sequenced for a study of blood T cell repertoires in COVID-19. Study background: Acute and convalescent COVID-19 specimens originated in the United States, Italy and Spain. The cDNA or gDNA used as material had been derived from T cells, B-cell-depleted T cells, or PBMCs.

The V end was cut by 0 bases, the J end by 4 bases, with 9 bases between. The CDR3 has 14 residues. CDR1 SGHTA and CDR2 FQGNSA come from the germline V gene. Measured with immunoSEQ multiplex PCR; TCRdb has only the in-frame clones, and not every one. The sample includes tens of thousands of clones, around four fifths of them seen just once. The receptor comes from a human donor in a cohort sampled during active COVID-19. The sequencing input was peripheral blood. J is TRBJ2-5 and V is TRBV7-2; possibly TRBD1 for D (5 bases). This chain's CDR3 is CASSLARGGETQYF. DNA of the CDR3: TGTGCCAGCAGCTTAGCAAGGGGCGGAGAGACCCAGTACTTC.